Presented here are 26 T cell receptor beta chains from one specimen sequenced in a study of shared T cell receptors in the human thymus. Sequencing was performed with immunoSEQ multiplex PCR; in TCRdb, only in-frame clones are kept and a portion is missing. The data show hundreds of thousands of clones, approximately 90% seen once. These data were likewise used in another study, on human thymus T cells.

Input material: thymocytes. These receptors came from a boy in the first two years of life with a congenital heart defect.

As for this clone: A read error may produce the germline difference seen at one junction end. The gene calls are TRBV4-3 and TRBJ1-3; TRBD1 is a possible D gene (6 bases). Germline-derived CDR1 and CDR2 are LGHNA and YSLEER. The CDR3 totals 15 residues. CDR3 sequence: CASSQRGASGNPIYF. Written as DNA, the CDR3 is TGCGCCAGCAGCCAACGGGGGGCATCAGGAAACCCCATATATTTT.

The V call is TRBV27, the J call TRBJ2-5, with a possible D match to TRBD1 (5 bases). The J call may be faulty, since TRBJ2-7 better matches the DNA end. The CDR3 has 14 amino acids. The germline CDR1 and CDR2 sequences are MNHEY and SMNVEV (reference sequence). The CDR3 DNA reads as TGTGCCAGCAGAGTACAAGACAGTACCTACGAGCAGTACTTC. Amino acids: CASRVQDSTYEQYF.

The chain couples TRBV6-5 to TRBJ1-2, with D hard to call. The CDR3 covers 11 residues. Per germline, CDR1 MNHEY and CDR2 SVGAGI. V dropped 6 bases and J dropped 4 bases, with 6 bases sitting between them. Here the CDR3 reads CASRGSYGYTF. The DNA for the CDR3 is TGTGCCAGCAGGGGCAGCTATGGCTACACCTTC.

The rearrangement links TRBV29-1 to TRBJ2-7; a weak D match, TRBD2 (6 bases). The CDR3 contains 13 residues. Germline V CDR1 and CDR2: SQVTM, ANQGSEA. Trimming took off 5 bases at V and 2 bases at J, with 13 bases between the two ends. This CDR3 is CSVRGTVTYEQYF. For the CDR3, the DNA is TGCAGCGTTCGCGGGACGGTTACCTACGAGCAGTACTTC.

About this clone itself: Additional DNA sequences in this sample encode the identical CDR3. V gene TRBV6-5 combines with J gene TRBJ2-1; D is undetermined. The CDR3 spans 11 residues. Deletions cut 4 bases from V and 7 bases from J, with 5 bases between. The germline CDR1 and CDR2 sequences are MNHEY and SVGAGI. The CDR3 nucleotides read TGTGCCAGCAGTTCCGGGAATGAGCAGTTCTTC. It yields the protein CASSSGNEQFF.

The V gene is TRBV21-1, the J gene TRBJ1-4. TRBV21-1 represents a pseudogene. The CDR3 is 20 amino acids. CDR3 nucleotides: TGTGCCAGCAGCAAAGCGCGTGCACCTCATGCGAGAGGGACTAATGAAAAACTGTTTTTT. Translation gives CASSKARAPHARGTNEKLFF.

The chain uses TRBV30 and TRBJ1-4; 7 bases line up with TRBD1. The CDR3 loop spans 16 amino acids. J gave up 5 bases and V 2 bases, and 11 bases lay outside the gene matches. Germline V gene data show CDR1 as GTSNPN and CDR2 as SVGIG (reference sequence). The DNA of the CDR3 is TGTGCCTGGAGTCTAGGGACAGCGGATGGGAATGAAAAACTGTTTTTT. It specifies CAWSLGTADGNEKLFF.

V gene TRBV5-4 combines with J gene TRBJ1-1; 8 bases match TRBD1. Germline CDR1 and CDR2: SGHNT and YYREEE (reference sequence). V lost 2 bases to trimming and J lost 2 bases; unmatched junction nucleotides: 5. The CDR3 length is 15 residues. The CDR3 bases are TGTGCCAGCAGCTTACAGGGGGTCCTTAACACTGAAGCTTTCTTT. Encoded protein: CASSLQGVLNTEAFF.

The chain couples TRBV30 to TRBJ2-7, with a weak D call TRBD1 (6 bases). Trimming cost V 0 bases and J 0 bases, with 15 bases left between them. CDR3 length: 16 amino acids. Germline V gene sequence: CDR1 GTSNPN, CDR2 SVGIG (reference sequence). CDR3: CAWSVPHRAPSYEQYF. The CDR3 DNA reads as TGTGCCTGGAGTGTCCCTCACAGGGCCCCCTCCTACGAGCAGTACTTC.

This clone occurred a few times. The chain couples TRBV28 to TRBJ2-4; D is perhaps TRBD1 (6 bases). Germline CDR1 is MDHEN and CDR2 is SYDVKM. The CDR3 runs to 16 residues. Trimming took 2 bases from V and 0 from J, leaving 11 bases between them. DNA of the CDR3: TGTGCCAGCAGTTTAGGGGGACACCTAGCCAAAAACATTCAGTACTTC. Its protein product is CASSLGGHLAKNIQYF.

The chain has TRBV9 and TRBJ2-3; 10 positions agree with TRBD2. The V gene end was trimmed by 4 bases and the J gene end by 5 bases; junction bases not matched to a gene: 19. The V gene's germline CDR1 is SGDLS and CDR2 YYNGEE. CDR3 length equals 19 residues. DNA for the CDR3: TGTGCCAGCAGCCCATACCCCCCAACTAGCGGGGTTGTTGGAGATACGCAGTATTTT. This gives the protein CASSPYPPTSGVVGDTQYF.

The CDR3 reads CASSSGTSGKNEQYF. The DNA of the CDR3 is TGTGCCAGCAGCTCCGGGACTAGCGGGAAGAACGAGCAGTACTTC. The genes are TRBV7-2 and TRBJ2-7; 13 nucleotides align to TRBD2. From germline, CDR1 is SGHTA and CDR2 FQGNSA. This CDR3 is 15 amino acids long. The junction had 5 bases not matched to a gene; V was cut back by 4 bases and J by 5 bases.

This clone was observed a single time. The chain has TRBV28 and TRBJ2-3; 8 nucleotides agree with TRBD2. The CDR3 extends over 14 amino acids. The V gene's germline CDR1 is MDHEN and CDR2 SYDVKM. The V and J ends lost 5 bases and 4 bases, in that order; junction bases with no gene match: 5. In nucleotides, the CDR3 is TGTGCCAGCAGTCTCGGACTAGCCCCAGATACGCAGTATTTT. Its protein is CASSLGLAPDTQYF.

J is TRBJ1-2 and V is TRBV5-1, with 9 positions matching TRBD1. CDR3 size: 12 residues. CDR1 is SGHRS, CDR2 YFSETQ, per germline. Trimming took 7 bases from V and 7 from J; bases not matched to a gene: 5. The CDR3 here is CASRGQGGGYTF. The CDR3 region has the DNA TGCGCCAGCCGGGGACAGGGTGGTGGCTACACCTTC.

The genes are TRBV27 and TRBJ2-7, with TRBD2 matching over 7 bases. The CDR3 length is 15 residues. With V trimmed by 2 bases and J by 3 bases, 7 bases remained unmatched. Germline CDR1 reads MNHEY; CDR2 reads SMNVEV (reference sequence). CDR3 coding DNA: TGTGCCAGCAGTTTAAACGGGAGGTTTAACTACGAGCAGTACTTC. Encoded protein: CASSLNGRFNYEQYF.

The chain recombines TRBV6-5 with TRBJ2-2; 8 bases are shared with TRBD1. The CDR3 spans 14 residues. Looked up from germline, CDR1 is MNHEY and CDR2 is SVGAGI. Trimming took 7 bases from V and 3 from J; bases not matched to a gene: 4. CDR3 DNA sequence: TGTGCCAGCACCCGCAGGGGGCACACCGGGGAGCTGTTTTTT. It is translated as CASTRRGHTGELFF.

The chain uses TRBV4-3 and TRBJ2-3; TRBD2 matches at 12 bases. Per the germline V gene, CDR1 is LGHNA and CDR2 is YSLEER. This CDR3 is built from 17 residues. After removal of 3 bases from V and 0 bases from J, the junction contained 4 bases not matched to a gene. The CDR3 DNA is TGCGCCAGCAGCCACCGGACTAGCGGGACGAGCACAGATACGCAGTATTTT. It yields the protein CASSHRTSGTSTDTQYF.

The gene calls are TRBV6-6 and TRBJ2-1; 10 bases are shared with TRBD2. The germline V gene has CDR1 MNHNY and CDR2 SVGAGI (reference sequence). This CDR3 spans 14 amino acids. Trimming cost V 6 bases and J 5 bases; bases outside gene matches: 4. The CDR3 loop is CASRASGRDNEQFF. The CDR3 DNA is TGTGCCAGCAGGGCCAGCGGGAGGGACAATGAGCAGTTCTTC.

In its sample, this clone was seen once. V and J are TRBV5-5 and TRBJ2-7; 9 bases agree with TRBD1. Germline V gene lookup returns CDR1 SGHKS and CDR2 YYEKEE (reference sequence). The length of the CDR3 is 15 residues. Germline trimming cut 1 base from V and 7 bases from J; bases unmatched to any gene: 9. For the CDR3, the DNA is TGTGCCAGCAGCTTGCCGGGACAGGGACTCTGGGAGCAGTACTTC. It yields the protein CASSLPGQGLWEQYF. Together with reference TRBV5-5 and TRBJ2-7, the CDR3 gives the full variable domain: DAGVTQSPTHLIKTRGQQVTLRCSPISGHKSVSWYQQVLGQGPQFIFQYYEKEERGRGNFPDRFSARQFPNYSSELNVNALLLGDSALYLCASSLPGQGLWEQYFGPGTRLTVT.

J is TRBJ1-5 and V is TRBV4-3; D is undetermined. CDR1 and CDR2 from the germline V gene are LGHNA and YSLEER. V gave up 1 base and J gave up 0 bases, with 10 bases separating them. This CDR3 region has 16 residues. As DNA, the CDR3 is TGCGCCAGCAGCCAAGGGCTGGAGGTTAGCAATCAGCCCCAGCATTTT. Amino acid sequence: CASSQGLEVSNQPQHF.

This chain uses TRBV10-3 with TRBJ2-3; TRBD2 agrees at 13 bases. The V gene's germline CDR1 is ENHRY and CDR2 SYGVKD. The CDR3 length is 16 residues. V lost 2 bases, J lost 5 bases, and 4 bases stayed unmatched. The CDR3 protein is CAISEGTSGVRDTQYF. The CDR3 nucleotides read TGTGCCATCAGTGAGGGGACTAGCGGGGTGCGAGATACGCAGTATTTT.

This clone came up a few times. CDR3 residues: CASKEREDFYEQYF. DNA for the CDR3: TGTGCCAGCAAGGAGCGGGAGGACTTCTACGAGCAGTACTTC. This chain uses TRBV2 with TRBJ2-7; 9 bases map to TRBD2. Unmatched junction bases numbered 7, after V lost 7 bases and J lost 3 bases. The germline V gene encodes CDR1 SNHLY and CDR2 FYNNEI. This CDR3 comprises 14 residues.

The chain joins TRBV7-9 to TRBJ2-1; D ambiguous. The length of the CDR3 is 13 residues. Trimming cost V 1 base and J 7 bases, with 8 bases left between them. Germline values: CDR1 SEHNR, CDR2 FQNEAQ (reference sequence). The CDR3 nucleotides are TGTGCCAGCAGCTTAGTTGGAGATAATGAGCAGTTCTTC. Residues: CASSLVGDNEQFF.

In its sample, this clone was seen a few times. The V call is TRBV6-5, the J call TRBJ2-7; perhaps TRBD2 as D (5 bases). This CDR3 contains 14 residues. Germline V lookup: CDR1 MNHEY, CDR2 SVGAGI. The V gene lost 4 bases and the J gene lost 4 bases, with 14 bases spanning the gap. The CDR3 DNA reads TGTGCCAGCAGTTTCGCGGGCTGGAGGTACGAGCAGTACTTC. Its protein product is CASSFAGWRYEQYF.

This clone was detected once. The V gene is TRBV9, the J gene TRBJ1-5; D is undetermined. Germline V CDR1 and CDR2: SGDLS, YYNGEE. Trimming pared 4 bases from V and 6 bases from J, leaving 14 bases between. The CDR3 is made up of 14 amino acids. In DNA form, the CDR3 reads TGTGCCAGCAGCCCTTTTGGGGAGGCTCAGCCCCAGCATTTT. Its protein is CASSPFGEAQPQHF.

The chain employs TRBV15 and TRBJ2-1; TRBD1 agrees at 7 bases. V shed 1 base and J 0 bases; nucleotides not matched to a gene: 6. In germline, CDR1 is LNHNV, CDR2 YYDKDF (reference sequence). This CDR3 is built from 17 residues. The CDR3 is CATSRGPRGSSYNEQFF. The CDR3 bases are TGTGCCACCAGCAGAGGCCCCAGGGGGAGCTCCTACAATGAGCAGTTCTTC.